This T cell receptor beta chain was captured by sequencing in a study of blood T cell repertoires in COVID-19 (dated by TCRdb to about 2020). With respect to the entire study: The collaborator samples originated in the United States, Italy and Spain and spanned the acute and convalescent phases of COVID-19. The material from the prospective study consisted of cDNA or gDNA derived from T cells, B-cell-depleted T cells, or PBMCs. Deeply sampled blood TCRbeta repertoires from subjects exposed to, actively infected with, or recovered from COVID-19 were included in the dataset. A freely available public database, intended as a resource for researchers studying the immune response to SARS-CoV-2, is where the repertoires were released. Samples were obtained from the ongoing ImmuneRACE study (first 160 participants) and from over a thousand subjects provided by 6 global collaborators. Nearly every sample came with metadata listing a de-identified subject ID, COVID-19 status, age in years and sex. HLA class I and class II types, where available, came from metadata supplied by the sample provider rather than from assay-based typing.

V drops 8 bases and J drops 2 bases, leaving 19 bases in between. The CDR3 covers 16 residues, taking in both the cysteine and the phenylalanine. Of all the DNA, just the CDR3 is kept, 48 bases in frame from base 1. As encoded in the germline V gene, CDR1 is SGHDN while CDR2 is FVKESK. This clone was picked up one time. Its target antigen remains unknown. No qualities accompany the bases; no much larger clone lies one base away. Collaborating institutions collected whole blood in K2EDTA tubes following their own protocols. Collaborator samples were shipped for TCRbeta analysis as frozen whole blood, isolated PBMCs, or DNA extracted from either sample type. The immunoSEQ Assay, a bias-controlled multiplex PCR, was used to amplify TCRbeta CDR3 regions from genomic DNA. Per the authors' processing: Nucleated cell counts per sample were estimated from amplification of reference gene primers within the assay. To quantify the absolute abundance of each unique TCRbeta CDR3 rearrangement, sequence reads were collapsed and filtered. For each sample, productive Simpson clonality was calculated as the square root of Simpson's diversity index over productive rearrangements. Entries here come from immuneACCESS through TCRdb and include only in-frame sequences with V and J called. Some clones fail to appear in such tables; in the studies checked, an unresolved V gene covers under half of the shortfall, and the cause of the remainder is unknown. That table supplies the V and J calls and clone size; D and trimming were determined from the DNA. This sample gives about 200,000 clones in total; around 85% of them show up just once. Of the sample, 0.75% to 0.9% falls within the top ten clones.

On the study overall, not on this receptor specifically: The amount of clinical and demographic metadata varied by source and participant and was provided uncurated.

This TCR was recovered from an older woman with acute or convalescent COVID-19. The receptor chain draws on TRBV14 and TRBJ1-3, with the D gene uncertain. The sample taken for sequencing was peripheral blood. The CDR3 protein is CASPADETGTGNTIYF. The DNA sequence is TGTGCCAGCCCGGCTGACGAAACGGGGACTGGAAACACCATATATTTT.